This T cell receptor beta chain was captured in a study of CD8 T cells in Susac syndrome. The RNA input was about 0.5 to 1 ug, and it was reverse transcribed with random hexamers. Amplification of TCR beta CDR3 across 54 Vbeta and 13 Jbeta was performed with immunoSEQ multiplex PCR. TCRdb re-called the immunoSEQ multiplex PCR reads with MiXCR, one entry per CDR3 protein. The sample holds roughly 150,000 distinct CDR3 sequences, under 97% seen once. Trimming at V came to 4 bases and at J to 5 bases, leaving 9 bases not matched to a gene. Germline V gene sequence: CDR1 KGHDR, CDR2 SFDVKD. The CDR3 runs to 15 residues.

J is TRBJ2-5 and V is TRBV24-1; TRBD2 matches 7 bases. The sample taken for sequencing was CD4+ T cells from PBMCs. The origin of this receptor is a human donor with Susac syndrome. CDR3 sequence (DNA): TGTGCCACCAGTGAATCGACTAGCCCAAGGGAGACCCAGTACTTC. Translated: CATSESTSPRETQYF.